The TCR beta chain under discussion was sequenced for a study of shared clonotypes between healthy human individuals. On the study more broadly: A couple of women and a few men aged 18 to 49 made up the donors. There were three CD4 naive, three CD4 memory, two CD8 naive and one CD8 memory plates per donor. Whole-study findings and limits: Enrolling few donors narrowed the genetic and exposure-history diversity that was represented.

This clone was observed once. No antigen is known for it. Clones were read by immunoSEQ multiplex PCR, and TCRdb kept only the in-frame ones, dropping some. This table holds over a million clones, approximately 96% found once. Splitting of CD4+ cells produced CD45RA+ naive and CD45RA-negative memory subsets. The sequencing sample was made of naive CD4+ T cells sorted from blood. The subset denotes: CD45RA+ positively selected. The receptor's source is a young man in good health.

CDR3 sequence reads: CASSIGQGGSPEAFF. The CDR3 nucleotides are TGTGCCAGTAGTATAGGTCAGGGCGGTTCCCCTGAAGCTTTCTTT. V and J are TRBV19 and TRBJ1-1, with D possibly matching TRBD1 (5 bases). Trimming cost V 1 base and J 6 bases, with 15 bases left between them. The CDR3 spans 15 residues. Germline V gene data show CDR1 as LNHDA and CDR2 as SQIVND (reference sequence).